This entry lists 17 T cell receptor beta chains sequenced from one sample in a study of cytomegalovirus exposure and HLA in healthy donors. The PCR employed 60 Vbeta primers together with 13 Jbeta primers. Clones were sequenced by immunoSEQ multiplex PCR, and TCRdb holds only the in-frame ones, with some missing. The table records roughly 100,000 clones, roughly a tenth of them present only once. The sample taken for sequencing was PBMCs. Receptor source: a man in his forties or fifties in good health and CMV-seropositive.

This clone was found a few times. The J gene is TRBJ1-1, the V gene TRBV5-1; D unresolved. From germline, CDR1 is SGHRS and CDR2 YFSETQ. With 0 bases removed from V and 5 bases from J, the gap between germline ends came to 20 bases. The CDR3 runs 17 residues. The CDR3 DNA reads TGCGCCAGCAGCTTGGCCTGGAGGGCCCGGGGAGGAACTGAAGCTTTCTTT. This codes for CASSLAWRARGGTEAFF.

The chain has TRBV30 and TRBJ2-3, with 10 nucleotides matching TRBD2. The junction had 10 bases not matched to a gene; V was cut back by 2 bases and J by 2 bases. Germline loops: CDR1 GTSNPN, CDR2 SVGIG (reference sequence). This CDR3 contains 17 residues. The CDR3 DNA reads TGTGCCTGGAGTCGACGGCGGACTAGCGGAGACACAGATACGCAGTATTTT. It encodes CAWSRRRTSGDTDTQYF. Based on the CDR3 plus reference TRBV30 and TRBJ2-3, the full variable domain is SQTIHQWPATLVQPVGSPLSLECTVEGTSNPNLYWYRQAAGRGLQLLFYSVGIGQISSEVPQNLSASRPQDRQFILSSKKLLLSDSGFYLCAWSRRRTSGDTDTQYFGPGTRLTVL.

This rearrangement joins TRBV5-8 to TRBJ2-5, with TRBD1 matching over 11 bases. The CDR3 loop spans 15 amino acids. Per germline, CDR1 SGHTS and CDR2 YDEGEE. The V segment lost 4 bases and the J segment 3 bases; nucleotides outside the gene matches: 5. The DNA of the CDR3 is TGTGCCAGCAGCAGGCGGACAGGGGGCGAAGAGACCCAGTACTTC. Its protein product is CASSRRTGGEETQYF. The full variable domain, with the rest looked up from reference TRBV5-8 and TRBJ2-5, is EAGVTQSPTHLIKTRGQQATLRCSPISGHTSVYWYQQALGLGLQFLLWYDEGEERNRGNFPPRFSGRQFPNYSSELNVNALELEDSALYLCASSRRTGGEETQYFGPGTRLLVL.

DNA of the CDR3: TGTGCCAGTAGTATAGGGCAGGGGGGAGTGGAGACCCAGTACTTC. Translation: CASSIGQGGVETQYF. The genes are TRBV19 and TRBJ2-5, with a tentative D call TRBD1 (7 bases). Germline V gene data show CDR1 as LNHDA and CDR2 as SQIVND (reference sequence). V dropped 1 base and J dropped 5 bases, with 14 bases sitting between them. This CDR3 contains 15 residues.

This clone turned up a few times. The V gene is TRBV7-9, the J gene TRBJ1-2; TRBD1 is a possible D gene (5 bases). Per the germline V gene, CDR1 is SEHNR and CDR2 is FQNEAQ (reference sequence). The CDR3 is 14 amino acids. Trimming pared 4 bases from V and 6 bases from J, leaving 15 bases between. In nucleotides, the CDR3 is TGTGCCAGCAGCTCCGGGACTCCGGATGATGGCTACACCTTC. It yields the protein CASSSGTPDDGYTF.

This clone has a handful of counts. The chain has TRBV9 and TRBJ2-1; 7 bases align to TRBD1. Germline lookup yields CDR1 SGDLS and CDR2 YYNGEE. Germline trimming cut 5 bases from V and 7 bases from J; bases unmatched to any gene: 6. This CDR3 contains 13 residues. CDR3 region: CASSSGTVNEQFF. In DNA form, the CDR3 reads TGTGCCAGCAGTTCCGGGACAGTTAATGAGCAGTTCTTC.

CDR3 sequence: CASRTDVRNPLHF. Here the CDR3 DNA reads TGTGCCAGCAGAACAGACGTAAGAAACCCCCTCCACTTT. The rearrangement uses TRBV2 and TRBJ1-6; no reliable D call. V gave up 6 bases and J gave up 13 bases, with 16 bases separating them. CDR3 size: 13 residues. Germline V lookup: CDR1 SNHLY, CDR2 FYNNEI.

This clone was seen many times. This chain links TRBV11-2 with TRBJ2-5; 7 positions agree with TRBD2. V was clipped by 5 bases and J by 5 bases; unmatched bases: 5. The CDR3 sequence is 13 residues long. Per the germline V gene, CDR1 is SGHAT and CDR2 is FQNNGV. The CDR3 nucleotides are TGTGCCAGCAGCGGGGGGGGAGACGAGACCCAGTACTTC. Residues: CASSGGGDETQYF.

J is TRBJ1-3 and V is TRBV5-1; D perhaps matches TRBD1 (5 bases). CDR1 is SGHRS, CDR2 YFSETQ, per germline. The CDR3 length is 14 residues. The V gene lost 5 bases and the J gene lost 4 bases, with 13 bases spanning the gap. The CDR3 DNA sequence: TGCGCCAGCAGACTTGACAGTAACGGAAACACCATATATTTT. It encodes CASRLDSNGNTIYF.

The chain recombines TRBV30 with TRBJ2-3, with D hard to call. Germline V CDR1 and CDR2: GTSNPN, SVGIG (reference sequence). Trimming removed 3 bases at V and 1 base at J, with 8 bases between. CDR3 length equals 13 residues. This CDR3 is CAWSPGRTDTQYF. CDR3 DNA: TGTGCCTGGAGCCCGGGTCGCACAGATACGCAGTATTTT.

There are a few counts of this clone. This chain links TRBV11-3 with TRBJ2-1; D remains unclear. Trimming took off 1 base at V and 0 bases at J, with 7 bases between the two ends. CDR1 is SGHNT and CDR2 is YENEEA in the germline V gene. The CDR3 consists of 15 residues. CDR3 sequence: CASSLGGASYNEQFF. CDR3 sequence (DNA): TGTGCCAGCAGCTTAGGCGGAGCCTCCTACAATGAGCAGTTCTTC.

The V call is TRBV11-3, the J call TRBJ1-2; D gene unclear. The ends were cut back, 0 bases at V and 4 bases at J, with 9 bases in the middle. The CDR3 sequence is 14 residues long. Germline V lookup: CDR1 SGHNT, CDR2 YENEEA. The CDR3 sequence: CASSLDRPGYGYTF. CDR3 nucleotides: TGTGCCAGCAGCTTAGACCGTCCAGGCTATGGCTACACCTTC.

A few counts support this clone. The germline gene is not matched at one end of the junction; a read error may be the cause. The chain is built from TRBV7-2 and TRBJ2-2, with 8 bases fitting TRBD2. The CDR3 has 16 amino acids. Germline V gene data show CDR1 as SGHTA and CDR2 as FQGNSA. In DNA form, the CDR3 reads TGTGCCAGCAGCCCCCGGGGGGGACTAGATCCCGGGGATCTGTTTTTT. Amino acids: CASSPRGGLDPGDLFF.

This clone was found a few times. The chain is built from TRBV5-8 and TRBJ2-1; 7 nucleotides align to TRBD1. CDR1 SGHTS and CDR2 YDEGEE come from the germline V gene. V lost 4 bases, J lost 6 bases, and 10 bases stayed unmatched. The CDR3 loop spans 15 amino acids. CDR3 protein: CASSQGTVRSNEQFF. DNA for the CDR3: TGTGCCAGCAGCCAGGGGACAGTGAGGTCCAATGAGCAGTTCTTC.

This clone was picked up a small number of times. This chain uses TRBV5-6 with TRBJ2-3; tentative D call: TRBD1 (6 bases). The CDR3 has 13 residues. The germline V gene has CDR1 SGHDT and CDR2 YYEEEE. Trimming took 1 base from V and 5 from J, leaving 8 bases between them. This chain's CDR3 is CASSLKGEDTQYF. In nucleotides, the CDR3 is TGTGCCAGCAGCTTGAAGGGGGAAGATACGCAGTATTTT.

A few counts support this clone. V usage is TRBV4-3 and J usage is TRBJ2-1; 8 nucleotides line up with TRBD2. Germline CDR1 is LGHNA and CDR2 is YSLEER. V was pared by 2 bases and J by 5 bases, with 5 bases of the junction left unmatched. The length of the CDR3 is 15 residues. This CDR3 is CASSQQAGVDNEQFF. DNA for the CDR3: TGCGCCAGCAGCCAACAAGCGGGGGTCGACAATGAGCAGTTCTTC.

In this sample, this clone turned up a few times. V and J are TRBV15 and TRBJ2-1; D possibly corresponds to TRBD2 (6 bases). CDR3 length: 14 residues. The germline V and J ends were trimmed by 1 base and 12 bases, with 16 bases remaining between them. Germline CDR1 reads LNHNV; CDR2 reads YYDKDF (reference sequence). DNA of the CDR3: TGTGCCACCAGCAGAGCCGGAAGTGGGGGAGGGCAGTTCTTC. Its translation: CATSRAGSGGGQFF.